These 29 T cell receptor beta chains were all obtained from the same sample, sequenced in a study of neurological immune-mediated disorders. TCRdb analysed the 5' RACE reads with MiXCR anew, one entry per CDR3 protein. Altogether about 10,000 distinct CDR3 sequences are present, under 25% being singletons, with the ten largest covering roughly an eighth. Sequencing used CD8+ T cells from blood. The receptor set was obtained from a woman aged 40 to 50 with multiple sclerosis.

This clonotype was detected ten times or more. The CDR3 DNA reads TGCAGTGCTAGGCCACGTCATTCCCGGGACAGGGAGTGGGGCTACACCTTC. This sequence encodes CSARPRHSRDREWGYTF. The chain uses TRBV20-1 and TRBJ1-2, with 9 bases matching TRBD1. Germline assignment: CDR1 DFQATT and CDR2 SNEGSKA (reference sequence). The CDR3 runs 17 residues. Trimming removed 3 bases from V and 8 bases from J; junction bases left unmatched: 19.

By share, this clonotype ranks as medium-sized. J is TRBJ2-1 and V is TRBV5-1, with TRBD2 identical over 12 bases. V shed 4 bases and J 10 bases; nucleotides not matched to a gene: 12. The CDR3 totals 16 residues. The V gene's germline CDR1 is SGHRS and CDR2 YFSETQ. In DNA form, the CDR3 reads TGCGCCAGCAGCCCGGACGGACTAGCGGGATATAACGAGCAGTTCTTC. Its protein is CASSPDGLAGYNEQFF.

The V call is TRBV29-1, the J call TRBJ2-5; unclear D gene. This CDR3 contains 11 residues. The V gene lost 4 bases and the J gene lost 7 bases, with 10 bases spanning the gap. Germline CDR1 and CDR2: SQVTM and ANQGSEA. The CDR3 protein is CSVGPLGTQYF. CDR3 nucleotide sequence: TGCAGCGTTGGACCTCTCGGGACCCAGTACTTC.

The table lists this clonotype with many counts. The V call is TRBV7-9, the J call TRBJ2-2; 7 bases map to TRBD2. The J segment lost 4 bases and the V segment lost 4 bases, leaving 6 bases of the junction unmatched. Germline V CDR1 and CDR2: SEHNR, FQNEAQ (reference sequence). This CDR3 region has 15 residues. CDR3 bases: TGTGCCAGCAGCTCCGCGGGAGTGCCCACCGGGGAGCTGTTTTTT. Amino acid sequence: CASSSAGVPTGELFF.

This clonotype rates as medium-sized. The rearrangement uses TRBV27 and TRBJ2-1, with 9 bases aligning to TRBD1. Germline CDR1 and CDR2: MNHEY and SMNVEV (reference sequence). CDR3 length: 15 residues. Trimming cost V 6 bases and J 3 bases; bases outside gene matches: 6. The CDR3 DNA reads TGTGCCAGCAGGCTAGGGACAGGGAGCTACAATGAGCAGTTCTTC. It translates to CASRLGTGSYNEQFF.

This clonotype is labeled as medium-sized. The rearrangement links TRBV4-1 to TRBJ1-2, with 7 bases lining up with TRBD1. The CDR3 totals 14 residues. Trimming took 7 bases from V and 3 from J; bases not matched to a gene: 8. Germline values: CDR1 MGHRA, CDR2 YSYEKL. CDR3 sequence: CASKPGQHDYGYTF. CDR3 nucleotide sequence: TGCGCCAGCAAACCGGGACAGCATGACTATGGCTACACCTTC.

This clonotype showed up many times. The chain joins TRBV2 to TRBJ2-1; TRBD2 matches 7 bases. Unmatched junction bases numbered 6, after V lost 10 bases and J lost 0 bases. CDR1 and CDR2 (germline): SNHLY, FYNNEI. The CDR3 loop spans 14 amino acids. CDR3 residues: CAIMRGSSYNEQFF. CDR3 in DNA: TGTGCCATTATGCGGGGGAGCTCCTACAATGAGCAGTTCTTC.

V gene TRBV3-1 combines with J gene TRBJ2-1; possible D gene TRBD1, 6 bases. V lost 4 bases and J lost 12, with 13 bases in between. The CDR3 is 12 amino acids. Per the germline V gene, CDR1 is LGHDT and CDR2 is YNNKEL (reference sequence). The CDR3 DNA follows: TGTGCCAGCAGCCCAACAGGGAGACGGCAGTTCTTC. Residues: CASSPTGRRQFF.

This clonotype was observed at least ten times. V and J are TRBV21-1 and TRBJ1-2; the table calls TRBD1, which could not be checked here. TRBV21-1 is labeled a pseudogene. This CDR3 spans 15 amino acids. CDR3 amino acids: CASSTPGGADYGYTF. DNA of the CDR3: TGTGCCAGCAGCACCCCAGGGGGCGCAGACTATGGCTACACCTTC.

This clonotype occurred many times. The chain has TRBV4-1 and TRBJ1-1, with D tentatively TRBD1 (6 bases). Per the germline V gene, CDR1 is MGHRA and CDR2 is YSYEKL. This CDR3 contains 17 residues. Trimming removed 4 bases from V and 0 bases from J, with 18 bases in between. DNA of the CDR3: TGCGCCAGCAGCCCATACCTCGTTCGACAGGTGAACACTGAAGCTTTCTTT. It translates to CASSPYLVRQVNTEAFF.

The V and J genes are TRBV12-3 or TRBV12-4 and TRBJ2-4; D uncertain. The CDR3 is 14 amino acids. V was shortened by 0 bases and J by 9 bases, with 12 bases between the two germline ends. The DNA of the CDR3 is TGTGCCAGCAGTTTAGCTGGGGTAGAGAGCATTCAGTACTTC. Translated: CASSLAGVESIQYF.

V is TRBV10-3 and J is TRBJ2-1; TRBD1 agrees at 10 bases. CDR1 is ENHRY and CDR2 is SYGVKD in the germline V gene. The CDR3 is made up of 17 amino acids. The J segment lost 1 base and the V segment lost 8 bases, leaving 11 bases of the junction unmatched. In DNA, the CDR3 is TGTGCCATCGCAAGGACAGGGGGGTCTTCTTCCTACAATGAGCAGTTCTTC. Translating it yields CAIARTGGSSSYNEQFF.

This clonotype was seen many times. V gene TRBV9 combines with J gene TRBJ1-1; D possibly corresponds to TRBD1 (5 bases). Germline V gene lookup returns CDR1 SGDLS and CDR2 YYNGEE. Trimming removed 0 bases at V and 3 bases at J, with 12 bases between. There are 15 residues in the CDR3. The CDR3 nucleotides read TGTGCCAGCAGCGTAGGAGACAGTCCGGACACTGAAGCTTTCTTT. Protein product: CASSVGDSPDTEAFF.

This clonotype was recorded at least ten times. The chain combines TRBV9 with TRBJ1-2; the match to TRBD1 covers 7 bases. This CDR3 region has 13 residues. V was pared by 4 bases and J by 4 bases, with 4 bases of the junction left unmatched. Germline V gene data show CDR1 as SGDLS and CDR2 as YYNGEE. CDR3 sequence (DNA): TGTGCCAGCAGCCCAGGGGGTGGCTATGGCTACACCTTC. Its protein is CASSPGGGYGYTF.

The chain employs TRBV7-2 and TRBJ2-3, with TRBD2 matching over 9 bases. The trim removed 1 base at V and 6 bases at J, leaving 2 bases unmatched. Germline V gene sequence: CDR1 SGHTA, CDR2 FQGNSA. This CDR3 region has 14 residues. Here the CDR3 DNA reads TGTGCCAGCAGCTTAGGTAGCGGGGGTGATACGCAGTATTTT. Its translation is CASSLGSGGDTQYF.

This clonotype was found many times. The V gene is TRBV2, the J gene TRBJ1-1; D may be TRBD1 (6 bases). Trimming removed 5 bases from V and 8 bases from J, with 27 bases in between. The CDR3 is 17 amino acids. CDR1 and CDR2 (germline): SNHLY, FYNNEI. Here the CDR3 reads CASSPPFRWDTTAEAFF. The CDR3 bases are TGTGCCAGCAGTCCCCCCTTTCGGTGGGACACGACGGCGGAAGCTTTCTTT. Looking up the rest from reference TRBV2 and TRBJ1-1 gives the full variable domain: EPEVTQTPSHQVTQMGQEVILRCVPISNHLYFYWYRQILGQKVEFLVSFYNNEISEKSEIFDDQFSVERPDGSNFTLKIRSTKLEDSAMYFCASSPPFRWDTTAEAFFGQGTRLTVV.

This chain joins TRBV2 and TRBJ1-1; 8 bases agree with TRBD1. Trimming cost V 7 bases and J 8 bases; bases outside gene matches: 12. The CDR3 loop spans 14 amino acids. Germline V gene sequence: CDR1 SNHLY, CDR2 FYNNEI. CDR3 sequence reads: CASTDQGAISEAFF. CDR3 sequence (DNA): TGTGCCAGCACTGACCAGGGGGCGATATCAGAAGCTTTCTTT.

This clonotype is medium-sized (0.01 to 0.1%) within its sample. The rearrangement links TRBV10-2 to TRBJ2-2, with TRBD2 as a possible D gene (6 bases). CDR1 and CDR2 from the germline V gene are WSHSY and SAAADI. Trimming pared 6 bases from V and 7 bases from J, leaving 18 bases between. The CDR3 has 15 amino acids. The CDR3 loop reads CASSETEEGGGELFF. The CDR3 DNA is TGCGCCAGCAGCGAAACGGAGGAGGGTGGCGGGGAGCTGTTTTTT.

J is TRBJ1-2 and V is TRBV25-1; D is unclear. Germline CDR1 reads MGHDK; CDR2 reads SYGVNS. Trimming shortened V by 7 bases and J by 10 bases, and 13 bases separated the two germline ends. There are 11 residues in the CDR3. The CDR3 here is CASTRGRTYTF. CDR3 in DNA: TGTGCCAGCACCCGAGGTAGGACCTACACCTTC.

The V and J genes are TRBV4-1 and TRBJ2-1, with D possibly called TRBD1 or TRBD2 (7 bases each). This CDR3 contains 16 residues. The V gene's germline CDR1 is MGHRA and CDR2 YSYEKL. Between the trimmed V and J ends, which lost 1 base and 5 bases, there was a span of 15 bases. The CDR3 region has the DNA TGCGCCAGCAGCCAAGGCAGGGGAGGGGGCAACAATGAGCAGTTCTTC. It yields the protein CASSQGRGGGNNEQFF.

This clonotype was seen at least ten times. The rearrangement joins TRBV7-6 to TRBJ1-1; the D gene is possibly TRBD1 (5 bases). The CDR3 is made up of 15 amino acids. Germline loops: CDR1 SGHVS, CDR2 FNYEAQ. V lost 1 base to trimming and J lost 3 bases, with 12 bases between them. This chain's CDR3 is CASSLVWGHYTEAFF. CDR3 bases: TGTGCCAGCAGCTTAGTCTGGGGCCACTACACTGAAGCTTTCTTT.

The chain employs TRBV5-1 and TRBJ2-7; D might be TRBD1 (6 bases). The CDR3 runs 15 residues. Trimming took off 0 bases at V and 3 bases at J, with 13 bases between the two ends. Germline CDR1 reads SGHRS; CDR2 reads YFSETQ. This CDR3 is CASSLDRALGYEQYF. CDR3 coding DNA: TGCGCCAGCAGCTTGGACAGGGCCTTAGGCTACGAGCAGTACTTC.

V gene TRBV3-1 combines with J gene TRBJ2-1; 12 bases line up with TRBD2. The CDR3 consists of 18 residues. Germline assignment: CDR1 LGHDT and CDR2 YNNKEL (reference sequence). V gave up 8 bases and J gave up 0 bases; unmatched junction bases: 11. CDR3 nucleotides: TGTGCCAGCGGCGAGGCTAGCGGGGGGGGACCCTCCTACAATGAGCAGTTCTTC. Translation: CASGEASGGGPSYNEQFF.

This clonotype was picked up many times. The rearrangement uses TRBV5-6 and TRBJ1-5; 9 bases fit TRBD1. The CDR3 spans 14 residues. J lost 4 bases, V lost 3 bases, and 2 bases had no gene match. CDR1 is SGHDT and CDR2 is YYEEEE in the germline V gene. The CDR3 region has the DNA TGTGCCAGCAGCTGGGGGACAGGGAATCAGCCCCAGCATTTT. It specifies CASSWGTGNQPQHF.

The sample holds many counts of this clonotype. The J gene is TRBJ2-2, the V gene TRBV6-5, with a weak D call TRBD1 (5 bases). Trimming cost V 8 bases and J 6 bases, with 19 bases left between them. The V gene's germline CDR1 is MNHEY and CDR2 SVGAGI. The CDR3 totals 15 residues. The CDR3 reads CASSISSQESGELFF. CDR3 in DNA: TGTGCCAGCTCTATTAGCTCACAGGAGTCCGGGGAGCTGTTTTTT.

This clonotype is judged medium-sized. The chain uses TRBV7-9 and TRBJ1-5; no clear D. The CDR3 is 13 amino acids. The V gene's germline CDR1 is SEHNR and CDR2 FQNEAQ (reference sequence). V lost 1 base and J 6 bases, leaving 7 bases between the germline ends. DNA of the CDR3: TGTGCCAGCAGCTTAGACAGCTCTCAGCCCCAGCATTTT. Protein product: CASSLDSSQPQHF.

In its sample, this clonotype is medium-sized (0.01 to 0.1%). The chain has TRBV11-2 and TRBJ1-4; 8 bases map to TRBD1. After removal of 1 base from V and 8 bases from J, the junction contained 9 bases not matched to a gene. The CDR3 contains 16 residues. The germline V gene encodes CDR1 SGHAT and CDR2 FQNNGV. The CDR3 nucleotides read TGTGCCAGCAGCTTAGGGACCCGGGACAGGCGCGAAAAACTGTTTTTT. It specifies CASSLGTRDRREKLFF.

The J gene is TRBJ1-1, the V gene TRBV5-1; possible D gene TRBD1, 6 bases. V was cut by 3 bases and J by 0 bases, with 9 bases left in between. Germline CDR1 reads SGHRS; CDR2 reads YFSETQ. The CDR3 totals 14 residues. The CDR3 protein is CASSSQGLNTEAFF. CDR3 nucleotides: TGCGCCAGCAGCTCACAGGGTTTGAACACTGAAGCTTTCTTT.

This clonotype was seen repeatedly, ten times or more. Here the CDR3 reads CASSFQSLDGYTF. CDR3 DNA sequence: TGTGCCAGCAGCTTCCAGTCCCTGGACGGCTACACCTTC. This sequence joins TRBV5-6 and TRBJ1-2; D not resolved. Germline loops: CDR1 SGHDT, CDR2 YYEEEE. This CDR3 is 13 amino acids long. V lost 2 bases and J lost 8, with 13 bases in between.